This T cell receptor beta chain was identified during a study of T cells after yellow fever vaccination. Study context: Preparing low-cell-number fractions relied on SMART-Seq v4 Ultra Low Input.

Study findings and constraints: In post-booster samples, most primary-vaccination clones reappeared (about 96% CD4, approximately 91% CD8).

With 1 base removed from V and 8 bases from J, the gap between germline ends came to 15 bases. The CDR3 is 15 residues long. CDR1 is SEHNR and CDR2 is FQNEAQ in the germline V gene (reference sequence). A 5'RACE template-switching step, the method used to make TCR cDNA, added a universal primer site and UMIs. TCRdb independently ran MiXCR on the 5' RACE reads; one entry per CDR3 protein. There are more than 200,000 distinct CDR3 sequences in the sample; approximately 3.6% occur only once, and 15% to 20% lies in the top ten. This clonotype has at least ten counts. Antigen specificity is unknown. The receptor comes from a man younger than 30 who received the YFV17D yellow fever vaccine. The source was PBMCs, collected 15 days after the yellow fever booster vaccination. The chain has TRBV7-9 and TRBJ2-1; weak D call: TRBD2 (6 bases). The CDR3 sequence is CASSLVRLGVDEQFF. The CDR3 nucleotides read TGTGCCAGCAGCTTAGTCCGACTAGGGGTCGATGAGCAGTTCTTC. Full variable domain (outside the CDR3, taken from reference TRBV7-9 and TRBJ2-1): DTGVSQNPRHKITKRGQNVTFRCDPISEHNRLYWYRQTLGQGPEFLTYFQNEAQLEKSRLLSDRFSAERPKGSFSTLEIQRTEQGDSAMYLCASSLVRLGVDEQFFGPGTRLTVL.